The 19 T cell receptor beta chains reported below all come from one sample, sequenced in a study of blood T cell repertoires in COVID-19. Profiled with immunoSEQ multiplex PCR; TCRdb holds only in-frame clones, not every one. The sample gives 130,000 to 150,000 clones, about three quarters of which show up once; just under 2% is in the top ten. Sequencing used peripheral blood. The receptors were gathered from a woman aged 55-75 years with acute or convalescent COVID-19.

The chain combines TRBV29-1 with TRBJ1-5; weak D call: TRBD1 (5 bases). V was trimmed by 4 bases and J by 3 bases, leaving 10 bases between them. Germline V CDR1 and CDR2: SQVTM, ANQGSEA. The CDR3 contains 13 residues. In DNA form, the CDR3 reads TGCAGCGTTGGCCCAGGGCCCAATCAGCCCCAGCATTTT. The encoded protein is CSVGPGPNQPQHF.

The rearrangement joins TRBV5-1 to TRBJ2-5; D remains unclear. V lost 4 bases and J lost 2, with 12 bases in between. The CDR3 length is 14 residues. Germline loops: CDR1 SGHRS, CDR2 YFSETQ. The CDR3 here is CASSRNTAQETQYF. DNA for the CDR3: TGCGCCAGCAGCAGAAATACAGCTCAAGAGACCCAGTACTTC. Variable domain in full (rest from reference TRBV5-1 and TRBJ2-5): KAGVTQTPRYLIKTRGQQVTLSCSPISGHRSVSWYQQTPGQGLQFLFEYFSETQRNKGNFPGRFSGRQFSNSRSEMNVSTLELGDSALYLCASSRNTAQETQYFGPGTRLLVL.

The CDR3 DNA reads as TGTGCCAGCAGTTTGCGGGAGTGGGAGACCCAGTACTTC. It encodes CASSLREWETQYF. The rearrangement joins TRBV27 to TRBJ2-5; TRBD2 matches at 7 bases. Trimming at V came to 3 bases and at J to 5 bases, leaving 3 bases not matched to a gene. Germline V gene lookup returns CDR1 MNHEY and CDR2 SMNVEV (reference sequence). CDR3 length equals 13 residues.

The chain recombines TRBV5-1 with TRBJ2-3; TRBD2 is a possible D gene (6 bases). CDR3 length equals 16 residues. V was shortened by 2 bases and J by 1 base, with 14 bases between the two germline ends. Per germline, CDR1 SGHRS and CDR2 YFSETQ. The CDR3 region has the DNA TGCGCCAGCAGCTTCCGGGCGGGATTCGGCACAGATACGCAGTATTTT. It codes for CASSFRAGFGTDTQYF.

The chain links TRBV28 to TRBJ2-7, with a tentative D call TRBD1 (6 bases). V was pared by 3 bases and J by 0 bases, with 9 bases between. The germline gives CDR1 MDHEN, CDR2 SYDVKM. The CDR3 is 14 amino acids. The CDR3 spells CASSFQGTSYEQYF. CDR3 DNA: TGTGCCAGCAGTTTTCAGGGGACCTCCTACGAGCAGTACTTC.

This sequence joins TRBV19 and TRBJ2-3; 8 nucleotides line up with TRBD2. Germline V gene sequence: CDR1 LNHDA, CDR2 SQIVND (reference sequence). This CDR3 is built from 15 residues. V was pared by 3 bases and J by 5 bases, with 7 bases of the junction left unmatched. The CDR3 reads CASSILGTRGDTQYF. The CDR3 bases are TGTGCCAGTAGTATCCTCGGGACTAGGGGAGATACGCAGTATTTT.

V usage is TRBV5-6 and J usage is TRBJ1-6; D unclear. CDR3 length: 14 amino acids. The germline V and J ends were trimmed by 4 bases and 10 bases, with 15 bases remaining between them. Per germline, CDR1 SGHDT and CDR2 YYEEEE. CDR3 region: CASSVSQAISPLHF. The CDR3 DNA sequence: TGTGCCAGCAGCGTCTCCCAGGCCATCTCACCCCTCCACTTT. Supplemented by reference TRBV5-6 and TRBJ1-6, the full variable domain reads DAGVTQSPTHLIKTRGQQVTLRCSPKSGHDTVSWYQQALGQGPQFIFQYYEEEERQRGNFPDRFSGHQFPNYSSELNVNALLLGDSALYLCASSVSQAISPLHFGNGTRLTVT.

The chain joins TRBV5-4 to TRBJ1-5; D not certain. From germline, CDR1 is SGHNT and CDR2 YYREEE (reference sequence). V was cut by 0 bases and J by 7 bases, with 20 bases left in between. The CDR3 sequence is 17 residues long. The chain's CDR3 is CASSLGPVGVSEQPQHF. The CDR3 nucleotides are TGTGCCAGCAGCTTGGGGCCCGTCGGGGTCTCGGAGCAGCCCCAGCATTTT.

The chain has TRBV7-9 and TRBJ2-2; 8 bases fit TRBD2. V lost 10 bases, J lost 5 bases, and 9 bases stayed unmatched. Germline V gives CDR1 SEHNR, CDR2 FQNEAQ (reference sequence). This CDR3 has 14 residues. The CDR3 DNA reads as TGTGCCATCCCGACTAGCGATACAACCGGGGAGCTGTTTTTT. Translation: CAIPTSDTTGELFF.

The J gene is TRBJ2-7, the V gene TRBV5-1; tentative D call: TRBD1 (5 bases). Germline assignment: CDR1 SGHRS and CDR2 YFSETQ. V dropped 1 base and J dropped 4 bases, with 12 bases sitting between them. The CDR3 has 14 residues. The CDR3 DNA sequence: TGCGCCAGCAGCTTGAAAGGGGCGCGGTACGAGCAGTACTTC. Translation: CASSLKGARYEQYF.

The chain combines TRBV19 with TRBJ2-1; D ambiguous. This CDR3 region has 16 residues. Germline values: CDR1 LNHDA, CDR2 SQIVND (reference sequence). The V gene lost 7 bases and the J gene lost 6 bases, with 22 bases spanning the gap. The chain's CDR3 is CASTTLRPGSRNEQFF. CDR3 DNA sequence: TGTGCCAGTACCACACTCCGGCCTGGTAGCCGCAATGAGCAGTTCTTC.

The genes are TRBV27 and TRBJ1-5, with 8 bases aligning to TRBD1. Germline V gives CDR1 MNHEY, CDR2 SMNVEV (reference sequence). With V trimmed by 5 bases and J by 4 bases, 7 bases remained unmatched. The CDR3 length is 15 residues. DNA of the CDR3: TGTGCCAGCAGTCGAGACAGGGGCCCGAATCAGCCCCAGCATTTT. Amino acid sequence: CASSRDRGPNQPQHF.

The V and J genes are TRBV30 and TRBJ2-3; D possibly corresponds to TRBD2 (6 bases). Germline CDR1 GTSNPN, CDR2 SVGIG (reference sequence). The length of the CDR3 is 13 residues. V dropped 1 base and J dropped 3 bases, with 8 bases sitting between them. In DNA form, the CDR3 reads TGTGCCTGGAGTGGGGGGACTACAGATACGCAGTATTTT. It yields the protein CAWSGGTTDTQYF. Full variable domain (remainder filled in from reference TRBV30 and TRBJ2-3): SQTIHQWPATLVQPVGSPLSLECTVEGTSNPNLYWYRQAAGRGLQLLFYSVGIGQISSEVPQNLSASRPQDRQFILSSKKLLLSDSGFYLCAWSGGTTDTQYFGPGTRLTVL.

This chain's CDR3 is CASLNGGKADTQYF. The CDR3 DNA follows: TGTGCCAGCCTAAACGGGGGGAAAGCAGATACGCAGTATTTT. V usage is TRBV28 and J usage is TRBJ2-3; 7 nucleotides align to TRBD2. CDR3 length equals 14 residues. The trim removed 8 bases at V and 4 bases at J, leaving 9 bases unmatched. Germline V gene lookup returns CDR1 MDHEN and CDR2 SYDVKM.

This clone occurred a few times. The V and J genes are TRBV27 and TRBJ2-1; 7 bases agree with TRBD1. Germline V gives CDR1 MNHEY, CDR2 SMNVEV (reference sequence). Trimming at V came to 5 bases and at J to 6 bases, leaving 10 bases not matched to a gene. The CDR3 extends over 15 amino acids. In DNA form, the CDR3 reads TGTGCCAGCAGTGCCACAGGGGATAGTGGCAATGAGCAGTTCTTC. It encodes CASSATGDSGNEQFF.

V and J are TRBV6-1 and TRBJ1-1; D gene uncertain. This CDR3 is 15 amino acids long. V lost 5 bases and J 1 base, leaving 14 bases between the germline ends. Germline CDR1 is MNHNS and CDR2 is SASEGT. The CDR3: CASSSFLASNTEAFF. CDR3 DNA: TGTGCCAGCAGTTCCTTCTTGGCCTCGAACACTGAAGCTTTCTTT.

The V gene is TRBV6-5, the J gene TRBJ1-5, with 9 nucleotides matching TRBD1. The trim removed 8 bases at V and 2 bases at J, leaving 7 bases unmatched. Looked up from germline, CDR1 is MNHEY and CDR2 is SVGAGI. The CDR3 loop spans 15 amino acids. CDR3 amino acids: CASCKQGAGNQPQHF. CDR3 bases: TGTGCCAGCTGCAAACAGGGGGCGGGCAATCAGCCCCAGCATTTT.

The chain joins TRBV3-1 (or the pseudogene TRBV3-2) to TRBJ2-1; possible D gene TRBD2, 6 bases. The CDR3 is 17 residues long. V lost 1 base to trimming and J lost 0 bases, with 13 bases between them. Germline V gives CDR1 LGHDT, CDR2 YNNKEL (reference sequence). The CDR3 nucleotides are TGTGCCAGCAGCCAAGCTCAGGGAGGTCTCTCCTACAATGAGCAGTTCTTC. Its translation: CASSQAQGGLSYNEQFF.

This chain uses TRBV6-5 with TRBJ1-2; D is unclear. The germline V and J ends were trimmed by 9 bases and 11 bases, with 16 bases remaining between them. CDR1 is MNHEY and CDR2 is SVGAGI in the germline V gene. This CDR3 comprises 11 residues. CDR3 in DNA: TGTGCCAGTAAAACGGCGACGCGGTACACCTTC. Amino acids: CASKTATRYTF.